This T cell receptor beta chain was recovered during a study of T cells in Graves' hyperthyroidism and ophthalmopathy. Study details: It was at initial diagnosis, before any treatment, that peripheral blood was collected.

Calling Graves' hyperthyroidism stable meant ophthalmopathy did not progress within 18 months. Uncontrolled infection, other autoimmune disease, pregnancy or lactation led to exclusion. PBMCs stemmed from 10 ml fresh peripheral blood. RNA transcripts yielded amplified TCR beta CDR3 regions. The HTBI primer set served for first-round RT-PCR of the TCR CDR3. TCRdb reprocessed the multiplex PCR reads with MiXCR, giving one entry per CDR3 protein. The sample has hundreds of thousands of distinct CDR3 sequences, 12% to 15% seen once. The V end lost 5 bases, the J end lost 8 bases, and 13 bases lay between the germline ends. Germline V gene data show CDR1 as LNHDA and CDR2 as SQIVND (reference sequence). The CDR3 consists of 13 residues.

V gene TRBV19 combines with J gene TRBJ1-5; D is perhaps TRBD1 (5 bases). This sequence was found in a woman between 18 and 29 years old with Graves' hyperthyroidism. The specimen sequenced was blood. CDR3 in amino acids: CASSLGRGEPQHF. For the CDR3, the DNA is TGTGCCAGTAGTCTGGGACGTGGGGAGCCCCAGCATTTT.